Each of the 24 T cell receptor beta chains below was sequenced from the same sample in a study of beta chain features in type 1 diabetes listed by TCRdb under 2018. Their cognate antigens are unknown. Study-wide conclusions, independent of this receptor: Type 1 diabetes patients showed a moderate but significant shortening of TCRB CDR3 length in all four CD4+ subsets.

Libraries came from the immunoSEQ multiplex PCR assay. The entire isolated RNA was reverse transcribed using the High Capacity cDNA Reverse Transcription Kit, and thus expressed TCRB transcripts were sequenced. TCRdb carries this immuneACCESS record with in-frame sequences only. Its versions omit some clonotypes, under half of them owing to an unresolved V gene in the studies checked, with the rest unexplained. The sample includes about 150,000 clones, with 10% observed a single time. The top ten clonotypes cover 0.4% to 0.55% of the sample. The material sequenced was central memory CD4+ T cells from blood. The receptors derive from a man aged 25 to 40 with type 1 diabetes.

As for this clone: An end of the junction differs from the germline gene, which may be a read error. The V and J genes are TRBV6-1 and TRBJ2-4; 8 bases line up with TRBD2. CDR3 size: 15 residues. CDR1 is MNHNS, CDR2 SASEGT, per germline. The DNA for the CDR3 is TGTGCCATCAGTGGTTCTAGCGGGTATGAAAACATTCAGTACTTC. Translation gives CAISGSSGYENIQYF.

The CDR3 bases are TGTGCCAGCAGTTACGGAGGACAGCGTGCTTTCTTT. Translated: CASSYGGQRAFF. The chain recombines TRBV6-6 with TRBJ1-1, with a tentative D call TRBD1 (6 bases). The length of the CDR3 is 12 residues. Germline loops: CDR1 MNHNY, CDR2 SVGAGI (reference sequence). Trimming removed 2 bases from V and 11 bases from J, with 12 bases in between.

This clone has a handful of counts. V and J are TRBV6-5 and TRBJ2-1; 9 bases map to TRBD2. The CDR3 runs 14 residues. V was clipped by 6 bases and J by 16 bases; unmatched bases: 16. Germline lookup yields CDR1 MNHEY and CDR2 SVGAGI. This CDR3 is CASRRLAREGVSFF. CDR3 in DNA: TGTGCCAGCAGGAGGTTGGCGCGGGAGGGCGTCAGTTTCTTC.

The gene calls are TRBV5-1 and TRBJ2-4, with D tentatively TRBD1 (6 bases). The germline V gene has CDR1 SGHRS and CDR2 YFSETQ. This CDR3 contains 17 residues. V was cut by 0 bases and J by 2 bases, with 15 bases left in between. CDR3 region: CASSLGDTTSTKNIQYF. In DNA, the CDR3 is TGCGCCAGCAGCTTGGGGGACACCACAAGTACCAAAAACATTCAGTACTTC.

This clone appeared a few times. The rearrangement uses TRBV7-9 and TRBJ1-5, with D possibly being TRBD1 (6 bases). This CDR3 has 13 amino acids. CDR1 and CDR2 from the germline V gene are SEHNR and FQNEAQ (reference sequence). V dropped 8 bases and J dropped 5 bases, with 13 bases sitting between them. CDR3 loop: CASSRDTYQPQHF. CDR3 nucleotides: TGTGCCAGCTCCCGGGACACCTATCAGCCCCAGCATTTT.

This clone was recorded at least ten times. The J gene is TRBJ2-5, the V gene TRBV25-1, with 11 bases aligning to TRBD1. Trimming at V came to 1 base and at J to 3 bases, leaving 1 base not matched to a gene. The CDR3 sequence is 15 residues long. Germline V gives CDR1 MGHDK, CDR2 SYGVNS. The CDR3 region has the DNA TGTGCCAGCAGTGAATGGGGACAGGGGGAAGAGACCCAGTACTTC. It encodes CASSEWGQGEETQYF. Filled out from reference TRBV25-1 and TRBJ2-5, the complete variable domain reads EADIYQTPRYLVIGTGKKITLECSQTMGHDKMYWYQQDPGMELHLIHYSYGVNSTEKGDLSSESTVSRIRTEHFPLTLESARPSHTSQYLCASSEWGQGEETQYFGPGTRLLVL.

This clone has a handful of counts. The rearrangement uses TRBV7-3 and TRBJ2-1, with a possible D match to TRBD2 (5 bases). This CDR3 spans 15 amino acids. Germline V gives CDR1 SGHTA, CDR2 FQGTGA. Trimming stripped 4 bases from V and 7 bases from J, with 17 bases between. CDR3 residues: CASSSEAEPGNEQFF. The CDR3 coding sequence is TGTGCCAGCAGCTCCGAAGCGGAACCGGGGAATGAGCAGTTCTTC.

The sample holds a few counts of this clone. CDR3 DNA sequence: TGTGCCGCGGCAACCTACGAGCAGTACTTC. Protein: CAAATYEQYF. The J gene is TRBJ2-7, the V gene TRBV6-1; D is unclear. CDR3 length equals 10 residues. Germline loops: CDR1 MNHNS, CDR2 SASEGT. The V and J ends lost 11 bases and 2 bases respectively, with 7 bases between them.

A few counts support this clone. The chain couples TRBV5-4 to TRBJ1-6; a possible D gene is TRBD1 (5 bases). V lost 0 bases to trimming and J lost 3 bases, with 7 bases between them. The CDR3 loop spans 15 amino acids. CDR1 and CDR2 (germline): SGHNT, YYREEE (reference sequence). The CDR3 DNA reads TGTGCCAGCAGCTTGGGAAGGGGCTATAATTCACCCCTCCACTTT. Protein product: CASSLGRGYNSPLHF.

This clone was seen only a few times. V is TRBV19 and J is TRBJ2-2, with D possibly being TRBD2 (8 bases). CDR1 LNHDA and CDR2 SQIVND come from the germline V gene (reference sequence). The CDR3 sequence is 18 residues long. Deletions cut 3 bases from V and 4 bases from J, with 21 bases between. This CDR3 reads CASSIRGDSGRGTGELFF. The DNA for the CDR3 is TGTGCCAGTAGTATCCGGGGGGACAGCGGGAGAGGCACCGGGGAGCTGTTTTTT.

This clone occurred a few times. The same CDR3 can be traced to other DNA sequences in this sample. The chain employs TRBV7-9 and TRBJ2-7; 8 nucleotides match TRBD2. The CDR3 is 13 amino acids. J was trimmed by 3 bases and V by 4 bases; bases with no gene match: 2. The germline V gene encodes CDR1 SEHNR and CDR2 FQNEAQ (reference sequence). The CDR3 DNA sequence: TGTGCCAGCAGCTCGAGCGGGAGCTACGAGCAGTACTTC. Encoded protein: CASSSSGSYEQYF. Complete variable domain (other parts from reference TRBV7-9 and TRBJ2-7): DTGVSQNPRHKITKRGQNVTFRCDPISEHNRLYWYRQTLGQGPEFLTYFQNEAQLEKSRLLSDRFSAERPKGSFSTLEIQRTEQGDSAMYLCASSSSGSYEQYFGPGTRLTVT.

This clone was seen only a few times. The rearrangement joins TRBV6-5 to TRBJ2-7, with D hard to call. V was pared by 0 bases and J by 0 bases, with 3 bases between. Germline V lookup: CDR1 MNHEY, CDR2 SVGAGI. This CDR3 has 13 amino acids. The CDR3 loop is CASSYSLSYEQYF. For the CDR3, the DNA is TGTGCCAGCAGTTACTCCCTCTCCTACGAGCAGTACTTC.

This clone was detected only a few times. The chain recombines TRBV28 with TRBJ2-3, with D uncertain. CDR1 is MDHEN, CDR2 SYDVKM, per germline. The CDR3 totals 12 residues. V was shortened by 7 bases and J by 2 bases, with 7 bases between the two germline ends. CDR3 region: CASTKLTDTQYF. In nucleotides, the CDR3 is TGTGCCAGCACCAAACTCACAGATACGCAGTATTTT. The full variable domain, in which reference TRBV28 and TRBJ2-3 provide the parts outside the CDR3, is DVKVTQSSRYLVKRTGEKVFLECVQDMDHENMFWYRQDPGLGLRLIYFSYDVKMKEKGDIPEGYSVSREKKERFSLILESASTNQTSMYLCASTKLTDTQYFGPGTRLTVL.

The chain uses TRBV7-2 and TRBJ2-4; 7 nucleotides line up with TRBD2. Germline V gene lookup returns CDR1 SGHTA and CDR2 FQGNSA. After removal of 4 bases from V and 8 bases from J, the junction contained 5 bases not matched to a gene. The CDR3 contains 13 residues. The CDR3 loop reads CASSSPGGYIQYF. The CDR3 DNA is TGTGCCAGCAGCTCCCCGGGGGGTTACATTCAGTACTTC.

The chain combines TRBV28 with TRBJ2-1; TRBD1 is a possible D gene (6 bases). Germline CDR1 MDHEN, CDR2 SYDVKM. The CDR3 extends over 16 amino acids. With 10 bases removed from V and 1 base from J, the gap between germline ends came to 20 bases. The CDR3 bases are TGTGCCACCACCCTGACCGGGACAAGGTCCTACAATGAGCAGTTCTTC. It codes for CATTLTGTRSYNEQFF.

This clone was counted between two and nine times. The CDR3 nucleotides read TGTGCCAGCAGCTTAGATGGACAGGGGGAGACGCAGTATTTT. This codes for CASSLDGQGETQYF. This rearrangement joins TRBV11-2 to TRBJ2-3; 10 nucleotides match TRBD1. CDR1 is SGHAT, CDR2 FQNNGV, per germline. This CDR3 has 14 residues. Trimming cost V 0 bases and J 9 bases; bases outside gene matches: 3.

V gene TRBV9 combines with J gene TRBJ2-5; 12 positions agree with TRBD2. After removal of 3 bases from V and 5 bases from J, the junction contained 2 bases not matched to a gene. The CDR3 runs 14 residues. Per the germline V gene, CDR1 is SGDLS and CDR2 is YYNGEE. In DNA form, the CDR3 reads TGTGCCAGCAGCGGGACTAGCGGGACGGAGACCCAGTACTTC. It specifies CASSGTSGTETQYF.

V and J are TRBV18 and TRBJ1-2; no firm D call. V dropped 2 bases and J dropped 2 bases, with 12 bases sitting between them. Per germline, CDR1 KGHSH and CDR2 LQKENI. The CDR3 spans 15 residues. CDR3 in amino acids: CASSPVSGPNYGYTF. The CDR3 bases are TGTGCCAGCTCACCAGTCTCAGGCCCAAACTATGGCTACACCTTC.

This clone turned up a few times. The CDR3 DNA follows: TGTGCCAGCAGCGTAGGGGGGAGGACGGGAAGCTACGAGCAGTACTTC. Its translation is CASSVGGRTGSYEQYF. The chain has TRBV9 and TRBJ2-7; D is perhaps TRBD2 (6 bases). This CDR3 is built from 16 residues. Germline V gives CDR1 SGDLS, CDR2 YYNGEE. The V end lost 0 bases, the J end lost 3 bases, and 16 bases lay between the germline ends.

J is TRBJ2-2 and V is TRBV18, with 11 bases aligning to TRBD2. The CDR3 is 18 amino acids. The germline gives CDR1 KGHSH, CDR2 LQKENI. Trimming removed 3 bases from V and 0 bases from J; junction bases left unmatched: 6. The CDR3 DNA reads TGTGCCAGCTCACCGCAGACTAGCGGGACCGCGAACACCGGGGAGCTGTTTTTT. Protein sequence: CASSPQTSGTANTGELFF.

The chain links TRBV7-2 to TRBJ1-4, with 7 bases matching TRBD1. Germline V gene sequence: CDR1 SGHTA, CDR2 FQGNSA. The CDR3 length is 14 residues. The J segment lost 8 bases and the V segment lost 3 bases, leaving 6 bases of the junction unmatched. The CDR3 protein is CASSFHRGEEKLFF. CDR3 DNA: TGTGCCAGCAGCTTCCACAGGGGCGAAGAAAAACTGTTTTTT.

V usage is TRBV18 and J usage is TRBJ1-1; maybe TRBD1 (5 bases). This CDR3 contains 15 residues. Germline V gene lookup returns CDR1 KGHSH and CDR2 LQKENI. Trimming cost V 2 bases and J 3 bases, with 13 bases left between them. The CDR3: CASSPKAREDTEAFF. The CDR3, as DNA: TGTGCCAGCTCACCAAAGGCCAGGGAGGACACTGAAGCTTTCTTT.

A few counts support this clone. The J gene is TRBJ1-1, the V gene TRBV5-6; D might be TRBD1 (6 bases). The V gene lost 2 bases and the J gene lost 3 bases, with 11 bases spanning the gap. Germline lookup yields CDR1 SGHDT and CDR2 YYEEEE. The CDR3 has 14 residues. DNA of the CDR3: TGTGCCAGCAGCTTAACAGGGTTGGACACTGAAGCTTTCTTT. This sequence encodes CASSLTGLDTEAFF.

This clone was recorded a few times. J is TRBJ1-2 and V is TRBV29-1; possible D gene TRBD1, 6 bases. Trimming pared 5 bases from V and 2 bases from J, leaving 18 bases between. CDR1 and CDR2 from the germline V gene are SQVTM and ANQGSEA. The CDR3 spans 15 residues. DNA for the CDR3: TGCAGCGTTCCTAATAACAGGGCCAACAACTATGGCTACACCTTC. Amino acids: CSVPNNRANNYGYTF. Based on the CDR3 plus reference TRBV29-1 and TRBJ1-2, the full variable domain is SAVISQKPSRDICQRGTSLTIQCQVDSQVTMMFWYRQQPGQSLTLIATANQGSEATYESGFVIDKFPISRPNLTFSTLTVSNMSPEDSSIYLCSVPNNRANNYGYTFGSGTRLTVV.